The 19 T cell receptor beta chains listed next were all sequenced from one sample in a study of Ad26.COV2.S vaccination and SARS-CoV-2 variants. The protocol was immunoSEQ multiplex PCR, while the TCRdb copy is restricted to in-frame clones and leaves out a portion. This repertoire shows about 420,000 clones, approximately 87% found once; its top ten account for about 3.6%. The treatment is: 15 to 20 received Ad26.COV2.S at low or high dose, single or two shots; about 5 received placebo; per-sample allocation not given. Specimens were obtained on day 63 following the first vaccine or placebo injection. Sequencing used peripheral blood, obtained in a trial of Ad26.COV2.S vaccine versus placebo. These receptors originate from a person aged 18-60 years who received the Ad26.COV2.S COVID-19 vaccine or a placebo.

The chain recombines TRBV3-1 (or the pseudogene TRBV3-2) with TRBJ1-5, with TRBD1 matching 10 bases. The CDR3 has 15 amino acids. The V gene's germline CDR1 is LGHDT and CDR2 YNNKEL (reference sequence). The trim removed 3 bases at V and 5 bases at J, leaving 4 bases unmatched. Here the CDR3 DNA reads TGTGCCAGCAGCCATTCCGGGACAGGGGATCAGCCCCAGCATTTT. Amino acids: CASSHSGTGDQPQHF.

V and J are TRBV30 and TRBJ1-5, with 8 bases aligning to TRBD1. V lost 3 bases to trimming and J lost 3 bases; unmatched junction nucleotides: 4. The CDR3 is 14 residues long. CDR1 and CDR2 (germline): GTSNPN, SVGIG (reference sequence). The CDR3 protein is CAWSADRVNQPQHF. DNA for the CDR3: TGTGCCTGGAGCGCGGACAGGGTCAATCAGCCCCAGCATTTT.

The chain joins TRBV28 to TRBJ2-5, with TRBD1 as a possible D gene (5 bases). The CDR3 contains 15 residues. Germline V gives CDR1 MDHEN, CDR2 SYDVKM. V lost 7 bases and J lost 4, with 19 bases in between. In DNA form, the CDR3 reads TGTGCCAGCACCACTAAGACAGTCTTCGGAGAGACCCAGTACTTC. Translated, it gives CASTTKTVFGETQYF.

There are many counts of this clone. The chain recombines TRBV27 with TRBJ2-1; possible D gene TRBD2, 5 bases. This CDR3 contains 14 residues. Trimming took 0 bases from V and 10 from J, leaving 13 bases between them. Per the germline V gene, CDR1 is MNHEY and CDR2 is SMNVEV (reference sequence). CDR3 residues: CASSLSAGPGEQFF. The CDR3, as DNA: TGTGCCAGCAGTTTATCGGCGGGTCCGGGCGAGCAGTTCTTC.

The V gene is TRBV6-5, the J gene TRBJ1-3, with D perhaps TRBD1 (6 bases). The germline V gene encodes CDR1 MNHEY and CDR2 SVGAGI. This CDR3 region has 15 residues. Trimming cost V 7 bases and J 4 bases, with 17 bases left between them. CDR3 sequence: CASKRSQGSGNTIYF. CDR3 sequence (DNA): TGTGCCAGCAAACGAAGTCAGGGGTCGGGAAACACCATATATTTT.

The J gene is TRBJ1-2, the V gene TRBV2; no reliable D call. Trimming removed 8 bases at V and 0 bases at J, with 16 bases between. Per germline, CDR1 SNHLY and CDR2 FYNNEI. The CDR3 contains 15 residues. The CDR3: CASEGILSTNYGYTF. The DNA for the CDR3 is TGTGCCAGCGAAGGGATTCTTTCTACTAACTATGGCTACACCTTC.

Concerning this clone: This CDR3 is also generated by other DNA sequences in the sample. This chain's CDR3 is CASSISSYNEQFF. In nucleotides, the CDR3 is TGTGCCAGTAGTATCTCAAGTTACAATGAGCAGTTCTTC. The gene calls are TRBV19 and TRBJ2-1; D is uncertain. The CDR3 totals 13 residues. Germline V gene lookup returns CDR1 LNHDA and CDR2 SQIVND (reference sequence). V lost 3 bases to trimming and J lost 4 bases, with 7 bases between them.

The chain couples TRBV4-2 to TRBJ1-1; TRBD1 matches 12 bases. CDR3 length: 21 residues. After removal of 0 bases from V and 4 bases from J, the junction contained 18 bases not matched to a gene. CDR1 and CDR2 from the germline V gene are LGHNA and YNFKEQ. CDR3 DNA: TGTGCCAGCAGCCAAGAGGGACAGGGGGCGCTTCATCCTGAGGGAAGCACTGAAGCTTTCTTT. This encodes CASSQEGQGALHPEGSTEAFF.

J is TRBJ1-1 and V is TRBV7-2; 7 bases map to TRBD1. V shed 5 bases and J 5 bases; nucleotides not matched to a gene: 17. CDR1 and CDR2 from the germline V gene are SGHTA and FQGNSA. The CDR3 covers 17 residues. The DNA for the CDR3 is TGTGCCAGCAGCACAGAGCCCTTAACAGGGGTAGGGACTGAAGCTTTCTTT. The encoded protein is CASSTEPLTGVGTEAFF.

This clone was seen a handful of times. The rearrangement uses TRBV12-3 or TRBV12-4 and TRBJ1-5; D gene ambiguous. The CDR3 contains 13 residues. Trimming cost V 5 bases and J 5 bases, with 10 bases left between them. CDR3 nucleotide sequence: TGTGCCAGCAGTCAACCCACAGATCAGCCCCAGCATTTT. As protein: CASSQPTDQPQHF.

The chain employs TRBV28 and TRBJ2-5; maybe TRBD2 (7 bases). The V and J ends lost 4 bases and 3 bases respectively, with 15 bases between them. The CDR3 sequence is 15 residues long. The germline CDR1 and CDR2 sequences are MDHEN and SYDVKM. The CDR3 region has the DNA TGTGCCAGCAGTTGGGGGGGCCGAGAGGAAGAGACCCAGTACTTC. Protein sequence: CASSWGGREEETQYF.

This chain links TRBV28 with TRBJ2-1; 8 bases match TRBD2. This CDR3 contains 16 residues. Germline V gene sequence: CDR1 MDHEN, CDR2 SYDVKM. V lost 5 bases to trimming and J lost 3 bases; unmatched junction nucleotides: 9. The CDR3 loop is CASSPSGGDIYNEQFF. CDR3 DNA sequence: TGTGCCAGCAGTCCATCGGGGGGGGACATCTACAATGAGCAGTTCTTC.

The chain links TRBV5-5 to TRBJ1-4; TRBD1 is a possible D gene (6 bases). Trimming left V 1 base short and J 6 bases short, with 16 bases between. Germline CDR1 SGHKS, CDR2 YYEKEE (reference sequence). The CDR3 has 16 amino acids. The CDR3 here is CASSLFTGFGDEKLFF. The CDR3 DNA sequence: TGTGCCAGCAGCTTGTTTACAGGGTTCGGGGATGAAAAACTGTTTTTT.

Concerning this clone: An end of the junction does not agree with germline; a read error may underlie this. CDR3 in DNA: TGTGCTAGCAGCTTAAACCGGGCAACCTACCAAGAGACCCAGTACTTC. Translated: CASSLNRATYQETQYF. The chain is built from TRBV7-7 and TRBJ2-5; D is undetermined. The CDR3 loop spans 16 amino acids. Germline V gives CDR1 SSHAT, CDR2 FNYEAQ (reference sequence). Together with reference TRBV7-7 and TRBJ2-5, the CDR3 gives the full variable domain: GAGVSQSPRYKVTKRGQDVTLRCDPISSHATLYWYQQALGQGPEFLTYFNYEAQPDKSGLPSDRFSAERPEGSISTLTIQRTEQRDSAMYRCASSLNRATYQETQYFGPGTRLLVL.

The genes are TRBV11-2 and TRBJ2-5, with 10 bases identical to TRBD1. Germline V gives CDR1 SGHAT, CDR2 FQNNGV. The CDR3 covers 14 residues. V gave up 4 bases and J gave up 6 bases; unmatched junction bases: 5. CDR3 amino acids: CASSYGTGAKTQYF. The CDR3 DNA sequence: TGTGCCAGCAGCTACGGGACAGGGGCAAAGACCCAGTACTTC.

The chain is built from TRBV20-1 and TRBJ2-7; D is perhaps TRBD2 (5 bases). Germline values: CDR1 DFQATT, CDR2 SNEGSKA (reference sequence). The CDR3 sequence is 11 residues long. Trimming took off 3 bases at V and 6 bases at J, with 9 bases between the two ends. The chain's CDR3 is CSARFSAEQYF. CDR3 sequence (DNA): TGCAGTGCTAGGTTTAGCGCCGAGCAGTACTTC.

The V gene is TRBV6-2 or TRBV6-3, the J gene TRBJ2-7, with 7 bases identical to TRBD1. The J segment lost 2 bases and the V segment lost 0 bases, leaving 7 bases of the junction unmatched. CDR1 MNHEY and CDR2 SVGEGT come from the germline V gene. This CDR3 is 16 amino acids long. The CDR3 spells CASSYSRPGQPYEQYF. As DNA, the CDR3 is TGTGCCAGCAGTTACTCCCGACCGGGACAGCCCTACGAGCAGTACTTC.

The V and J genes are TRBV30 and TRBJ1-2; D call uncertain. CDR1 and CDR2 (germline): GTSNPN, SVGIG (reference sequence). Trimming cost V 1 base and J 0 bases, with 15 bases left between them. The CDR3 length is 16 residues. The chain's CDR3 is CAWSASALLSNYGYTF. The DNA of the CDR3 is TGTGCCTGGAGTGCGTCAGCCCTACTCTCTAACTATGGCTACACCTTC.

The gene calls are TRBV6-5 and TRBJ2-1; a possible D gene is TRBD1 (5 bases). Between the trimmed V and J ends, which lost 6 bases and 9 bases, there was a span of 12 bases. Per the germline V gene, CDR1 is MNHEY and CDR2 is SVGAGI. CDR3 size: 12 residues. CDR3 sequence (DNA): TGTGCCAGCAGGGGGCCCATCGGTGAGCAGTTCTTC. Translated: CASRGPIGEQFF.